This paragraph covers one TCR beta chain sequence. The time point was: blood at routine non-recurrence follow-up after resection. The data derive from a study of spatial heterogeneity in lung cancer. TCRdb re-derived calls from the 5' RACE reads in MiXCR, one entry per CDR3 protein. The data contain about 120,000 distinct CDR3 sequences, approximately 10% of them singletons. The input for sequencing was PBMCs, taken at follow-up. The TCR comes from a female donor with early-stage non-small cell lung cancer.

CDR3 nucleotides: TGCGCCAGCAGTGAGAGGGAATCAGGATACGAGCAGTACTTC. Translated: CASSERESGYEQYF. The chain joins TRBV10-1 to TRBJ2-7; no firm D call. V lost 2 bases and J 4 bases, leaving 12 bases between the germline ends. In germline, CDR1 is WNHNN, CDR2 SYGVQD (reference sequence). The CDR3 is made up of 14 amino acids.